The 9 T cell receptor beta chains listed next were all sequenced from one sample in a study of blood T cell repertoires in COVID-19. The method was immunoSEQ multiplex PCR; TCRdb's version includes in-frame clones alone and lacks a portion of them. The table records 150,000 to 200,000 clones, approximately 83% of them present only once. The source material was peripheral blood. The receptor set was obtained from a man aged 55 to 70 with acute or convalescent COVID-19.

CDR3 bases: TGTGCCAGCAGCCCAATGGGACTAGCGGGAATGAATGAGCAGTTCTTC. Translated, it gives CASSPMGLAGMNEQFF. This chain connects TRBV9 to TRBJ2-1, with TRBD2 identical over 13 bases. CDR3 length: 16 residues. The junction had 8 bases not matched to a gene; V was cut back by 4 bases and J by 7 bases. Looked up from germline, CDR1 is SGDLS and CDR2 is YYNGEE. Full variable domain (remainder filled in from reference TRBV9 and TRBJ2-1): DSGVTQTPKHLITATGQRVTLRCSPRSGDLSVYWYQQSLDQGLQFLIQYYNGEERAKGNILERFSAQQFPDLHSELNLSSLELGDSALYFCASSPMGLAGMNEQFFGPGTRLTVL.

The chain joins TRBV4-2 to TRBJ2-1; 14 nucleotides align to TRBD2. The V segment lost 4 bases and the J segment 2 bases; nucleotides outside the gene matches: 10. Germline lookup yields CDR1 LGHNA and CDR2 YNFKEQ. This CDR3 region has 19 residues. The CDR3 nucleotides read TGTGCCAGCAGCCCAGCGGGCGGGGGACTAGCGGGAGCCTACAATGAGCAGTTCTTC. This encodes CASSPAGGGLAGAYNEQFF.

This rearrangement joins TRBV5-1 to TRBJ1-4; D possibly corresponds to TRBD1 (6 bases). This CDR3 contains 14 residues. Germline V gives CDR1 SGHRS, CDR2 YFSETQ. V was clipped by 3 bases and J by 8 bases, with 14 bases between them. The CDR3 spells CASSWDTGDEKLFF. In DNA, the CDR3 is TGCGCCAGCAGCTGGGACACCGGGGACGAAAAACTGTTTTTT.

This clone was detected only once. This chain links TRBV3-1 (or the pseudogene TRBV3-2) with TRBJ2-3; the match to TRBD2 covers 14 bases. Germline V lookup: CDR1 LGHDT, CDR2 YNNKEL (reference sequence). Trimming cost V 2 bases and J 9 bases; bases outside gene matches: 7. The CDR3 is 16 residues long. CDR3 in amino acids: CASSQLTSGRAGTQYF. In nucleotides, the CDR3 is TGTGCCAGCAGCCAATTGACTAGCGGGAGGGCCGGAACGCAGTATTTT.

This chain connects TRBV6-2 or TRBV6-3 to TRBJ2-7, with 15 bases fitting TRBD2. Germline V CDR1 and CDR2: MNHEY, SVGEGT. This CDR3 region has 17 residues. Losses at the gene ends were 4 bases for V and 3 bases for J; bases not matched to a gene: 7. The CDR3, as DNA: TGTGCCAGCAGTTTCCCGGGACTAGCGGGAGGCTTCTACGAGCAGTACTTC. Its protein is CASSFPGLAGGFYEQYF.

The rearrangement joins TRBV7-3 to TRBJ2-1, with TRBD2 identical over 10 bases. Trimming took 9 bases from V and 6 from J; bases not matched to a gene: 8. This CDR3 is built from 14 residues. The V gene's germline CDR1 is SGHTA and CDR2 FQGTGA. In DNA, the CDR3 is TGTGCCAGTAGATCTAGCGGGAGTCCCAATGAGCAGTTCTTC. Translating it yields CASRSSGSPNEQFF.

This chain joins TRBV7-2 and TRBJ1-4; D is undetermined. Germline lookup yields CDR1 SGHTA and CDR2 FQGNSA. CDR3 length: 11 amino acids. The V end was cut by 5 bases, the J end by 11 bases, with 9 bases between. CDR3 residues: CASSQTEKLFF. For the CDR3, the DNA is TGTGCCAGCAGCCAGACGGAGAAACTGTTTTTT.

J is TRBJ2-1 and V is TRBV5-1; 11 nucleotides align to TRBD2. V shed 3 bases and J 4 bases; nucleotides not matched to a gene: 3. The CDR3 totals 15 residues. Germline CDR1 is SGHRS and CDR2 is YFSETQ. DNA for the CDR3: TGCGCCAGCAGCTCGGGACTAGCGGATTACAATGAGCAGTTCTTC. Its translation: CASSSGLADYNEQFF.

This chain connects TRBV19 to TRBJ2-1; 9 nucleotides line up with TRBD2. CDR1 LNHDA and CDR2 SQIVND come from the germline V gene (reference sequence). CDR3 length: 18 amino acids. V lost 5 bases, J lost 0 bases, and 11 bases stayed unmatched. The DNA of the CDR3 is TGTGCCAGTAGTTTCAGGACTAGCGCAGCGAGCTCCTACAATGAGCAGTTCTTC. This sequence encodes CASSFRTSAASSYNEQFF.